The rows below give T cell receptor beta chains drawn from one sample of a study of T-cell reconstitution after alpha-beta-depleted transplantation in children. TCRdb re-analysed the PCR reads in MiXCR, keeping a single row per CDR3 protein. The sample shows a few hundred thousand distinct CDR3 sequences, approximately 16% of them seen only once. The sequencing used PBMCs from the stem cell graft donor, collected from the stem cell graft. The receptors stem from a human donor who donated a stem cell graft to a child with acute lymphoblastic leukemia. The CDR3 runs from the conserved cysteine through the conserved F or W. D genes are given only for firm matches. Some rows have no size entry. The others give once, few or many, or a class for an expanded clone.

clone_size	d_call	v_call	j_call	cdr3_aa	cdr3_nt
NA	NA	TRBV7-9	TRBJ2-5	CATQGPIRETQYF	TGTGCCACCCAGGGTCCGATCCGGGAGACCCAGTACTTC
few	NA	TRBV11-2	TRBJ2-1	CASSSETSYWATYNEQFF	TGTGCCAGCAGCTCCGAGACCTCCTACTGGGCCACCTACAATGAGCAGTTCTTC
few	NA	TRBV5-1	TRBJ2-7	CASSRSRGVYEQYF	TGCGCCAGCAGCCGTTCCAGGGGTGTCTACGAGCAGTACTTC
few	NA	TRBV20-1	TRBJ2-5	CSARGNTIQETQYF	TGCAGTGCTAGAGGGAATACAATACAAGAGACCCAGTACTTC
few	TRBD2	TRBV7-9	TRBJ2-3	CASSPRAGGQDTQYF	TGTGCCAGCAGCCCCCGAGCGGGAGGGCAGGATACGCAGTATTTT
NA	TRBD2	TRBV5-1	TRBJ2-2	CASSWLAGHTGELFF	TGCGCCTCCTCGTGGCTAGCGGGTCACACCGGGGAGCTGTTTTTT
NA	NA	TRBV5-1	TRBJ1-4	CASSKTLGVNEKLFF	TGCGCCAGCAGCAAGACGTTGGGTGTTAATGAAAAACTGTTTTTT
NA	TRBD2	TRBV20-1	TRBJ2-7	CSARDRAGATYEQYF	TGCAGTGCTAGAGATCGGGCGGGAGCAACCTACGAGCAGTACTTC
few	NA	TRBV2	TRBJ1-1	CASSLSFAEAFF	TGTGCCAGCAGCCTAAGTTTTGCTGAAGCTTTCTTT
few	NA	TRBV15	TRBJ2-1	CATSRDPSANNEQFF	TGTGCCACCAGCAGAGACCCGTCAGCGAACAATGAGCAGTTCTTC
few	NA	TRBV10-3	TRBJ2-2	CAISENTGELFF	TGTGCCATCTCGGAGAACACCGGGGAGCTGTTTTTT
many	NA	TRBV12-3/TRBV12-4	TRBJ2-7	CASSQTRAYEQYF	TGTGCCAGCAGCCAGACTAGGGCTTACGAGCAGTACTTC
few	NA	TRBV4-1	TRBJ1-2	CASSRLGGALGGYTF	TGCGCCAGCAGCCGCCTTGGCGGGGCTTTGGGAGGCTACACCTTC
few	TRBD1	TRBV20-1	TRBJ2-4	CSAWRRQGSVSKNIQYF	TGCAGTGCTTGGCGTCGACAGGGGAGTGTCTCGAAAAACATTCAGTACTTC
NA	NA	TRBV14	TRBJ2-1	CASSQDAKGVFDEQFF	TGTGCCAGCAGCCAAGATGCCAAAGGGGTGTTCGATGAGCAGTTCTTC
few	TRBD2	TRBV9	TRBJ2-2	CASSVNSQVTGTSKNGELFF	TGTGCCAGCAGCGTAAACAGTCAGGTCACGGGGACTAGCAAAAACGGGGAGCTGTTTTTT
NA	NA	TRBV6-5	TRBJ1-1	CASSYSLDTEAFF	TGTGCCAGCAGTTACTCTTTGGACACTGAAGCTTTCTTT
many	NA	TRBV11-2	TRBJ1-3	CASSFFPPGRGNTIYF	TGTGCCAGCAGCTTCTTCCCTCCGGGCCGAGGAAACACCATATATTTT
few	TRBD2	TRBV29-1	TRBJ2-2	CSVEEGAAGGTGELFF	TGCAGCGTTGAAGAAGGCGCCGCGGGAGGTACCGGGGAGCTGTTTTTT
few	TRBD1	TRBV7-9	TRBJ2-1	CASSPLVGTGYNEQFF	TGTGCCAGCAGCCCCTTAGTGGGGACAGGCTACAATGAGCAGTTCTTC
once	TRBD1	TRBV20-1	TRBJ1-1	CSARERGRGHENTEAFF	TGCAGTGCTAGAGAAAGGGGCAGGGGGCATGAGAACACTGAAGCTTTCTTT
NA	NA	TRBV12-3/TRBV12-4	TRBJ2-3	CASSSSTESTDTQYF	TGTGCCAGCAGTTCCTCGACGGAAAGCACAGATACGCAGTATTTT
NA	NA	TRBV3-1	TRBJ2-1	CASSQARLGSYNEQFF	TGTGCCAGCAGCCAAGCTCGACTAGGATCCTACAATGAGCAGTTCTTC
NA	TRBD2	TRBV20-1	TRBJ2-3	CSARDLAGVWVTDTQYF	TGCAGTGCTAGGGATCTAGCGGGAGTGTGGGTCACAGATACGCAGTATTTT
few	TRBD2	TRBV5-1	TRBJ2-4	CASSGGLAGYTNIQYF	TGCGCCAGCAGCGGCGGACTAGCGGGATATACAAACATTCAGTACTTC
few	TRBD1	TRBV6-1	TRBJ2-7	CASRAPRQGTGRDEQYF	TGTGCCAGCAGAGCTCCCCGACAGGGGACGGGACGAGACGAGCAGTACTTC
many	NA	TRBV12-3/TRBV12-4	TRBJ2-7	CASSHLAGEQYF	TGTGCCAGCAGTCACCTCGCCGGCGAGCAGTACTTC
many	TRBD1	TRBV5-1	TRBJ1-1	CATQQGLGTEAFF	TGCGCCACCCAACAGGGGTTGGGCACTGAAGCTTTCTTT
NA	NA	TRBV20-1	TRBJ1-4	CSARPRQKGEKLFF	TGCAGTGCTAGACCTCGACAGAAAGGCGAAAAACTGTTTTTT
NA	NA	TRBV18	TRBJ2-5	CASSPLVVSSGQNWETQYF	TGTGCCAGCTCACCACTGGTTGTATCTTCAGGACAAAATTGGGAGACCCAGTACTTC
NA	NA	TRBV20-1	TRBJ2-7	CSARTAAPRLPFYEQYF	TGTAGTGCTAGGACCGCGGCTCCAAGGCTACCATTCTACGAGCAGTACTTC
many	TRBD2	TRBV5-1	TRBJ2-7	CASSLTSGVYEQYF	TGCGCCAGCAGCTTGACTAGCGGGGTCTACGAGCAGTACTTC
NA	TRBD2	TRBV20-1	TRBJ2-1	CSADLAGSYNEQFF	TGCAGTGCCGACCTAGCGGGAAGCTACAATGAGCAGTTCTTC
few	NA	TRBV5-1	TRBJ2-2	CASSLVRVSAGELFF	TGCGCCAGCAGCTTGGTTCGGGTTTCTGCCGGGGAGCTGTTTTTT
few	TRBD2	TRBV10-3	TRBJ2-1	CAISNPGTSGINPYNEQFF	TGTGCCATCAGCAATCCCGGGACTAGCGGGATAAACCCTTACAATGAGCAGTTCTTC
few	NA	TRBV29-1	TRBJ2-1	CSVDRGTVSYNEQFF	TGCAGCGTTGACCGCGGAACCGTCTCCTACAATGAGCAGTTCTTC
NA	NA	TRBV5-1	TRBJ2-3	CASSLWTPGTDTQYF	TGCGCCAGCAGCTTGTGGACCCCCGGCACAGATACGCAGTATTTT
few	TRBD2	TRBV18	TRBJ2-3	CASSLWLRLAAEDTQYF	TGTGCCAGCTCACTCTGGCTCCGACTAGCGGCTGAGGATACGCAGTATTTT
few	NA	TRBV5-1	TRBJ2-7	CASSLPGDRSRQYF	TGCGCCAGCAGCTTGCCCGGCGACAGGTCTAGGCAGTACTTC
few	TRBD2	TRBV27	TRBJ2-1	CASSRGLAGILYEQFF	TGTGCCAGCAGCCGAGGACTAGCGGGAATCCTTTATGAGCAGTTCTTC
NA	TRBD2	TRBV7-2	TRBJ2-1	CASSLRLAGGNEQFF	TGTGCCAGCAGCTTAAGACTAGCGGGAGGAAATGAGCAGTTCTTC